The 2 T cell receptor beta chains below come from one sample, sequenced in a study of T cell repertoires in cytomegalovirus infection. One entry per CDR3 protein results from TCRdb running MiXCR on the reads. The sample holds around 300,000 distinct CDR3 sequences, 20% to 25% seen once. The antigens of these receptors remain unknown. The sample was cultured PBMCs, taken from culture after CMV antigen stimulation. All receptors come from a human donor in good health (CMV status not recorded). Some clones in this sample may be carry-over from other donors' samples.

In this sample, this clonotype turned up many times. The genes are TRBV7-8 and TRBJ2-1; 11 nucleotides agree with TRBD2. CDR1 and CDR2 from the germline V gene are SGHVS and FQNEAQ. V shed 5 bases, J shed 0 bases, and the junction held 9 bases outside the gene matches. This CDR3 contains 18 residues. The CDR3 region is CASSRLRLAGHSYNEQFF. The CDR3 coding sequence is TGTGCCAGCAGCCGGCTCAGACTAGCGGGGCACTCCTACAATGAGCAGTTCTTC.

The V call is TRBV6-5, the J call TRBJ1-4, with D tentatively TRBD1 (6 bases). Trimming stripped 0 bases from V and 10 bases from J, with 15 bases between. This CDR3 spans 15 amino acids. The germline gives CDR1 MNHEY, CDR2 SVGAGI. In DNA, the CDR3 is TGTGCCAGCAGTTACTCAGGGGCAGGGGTAGTAAAACTGTTTTTT. Translated: CASSYSGAGVVKLFF.